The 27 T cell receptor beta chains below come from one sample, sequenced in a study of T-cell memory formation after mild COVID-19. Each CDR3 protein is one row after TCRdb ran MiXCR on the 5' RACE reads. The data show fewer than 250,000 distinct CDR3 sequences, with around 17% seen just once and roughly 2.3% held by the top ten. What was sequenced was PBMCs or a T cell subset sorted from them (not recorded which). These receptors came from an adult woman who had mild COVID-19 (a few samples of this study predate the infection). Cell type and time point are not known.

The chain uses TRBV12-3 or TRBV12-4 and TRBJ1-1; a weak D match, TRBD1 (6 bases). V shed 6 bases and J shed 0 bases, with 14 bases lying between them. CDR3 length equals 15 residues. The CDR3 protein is CASRSRTAMNTEAFF. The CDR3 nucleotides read TGTGCCAGCAGATCAAGGACAGCCATGAACACTGAAGCTTTCTTT.

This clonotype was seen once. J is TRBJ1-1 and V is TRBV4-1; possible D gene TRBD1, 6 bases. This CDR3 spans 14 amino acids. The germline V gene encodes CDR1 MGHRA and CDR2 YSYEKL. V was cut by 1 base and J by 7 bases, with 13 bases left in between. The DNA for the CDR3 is TGCGCCAGCAGCCAAGCACAGGGAGGTAGTGAAGCTTTCTTT. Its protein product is CASSQAQGGSEAFF.

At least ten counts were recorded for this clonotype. CDR3 DNA sequence: TGCGCCAGCAGCCCCCACGGACTAGCGGGGGACGAGCAGTACTTC. Translated: CASSPHGLAGDEQYF. The chain employs TRBV4-1 and TRBJ2-7, with 13 bases that match TRBD2. The ends lost 4 bases at V and 5 bases at J; junction bases unmatched: 5. The germline V gene has CDR1 MGHRA and CDR2 YSYEKL. The CDR3 length is 15 residues.

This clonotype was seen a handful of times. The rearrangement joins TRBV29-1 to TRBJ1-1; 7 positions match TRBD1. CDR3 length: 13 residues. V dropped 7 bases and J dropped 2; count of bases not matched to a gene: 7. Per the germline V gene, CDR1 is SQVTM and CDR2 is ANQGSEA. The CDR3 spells CSATGDSNTEAFF. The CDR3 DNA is TGCAGCGCCACAGGGGACTCAAACACTGAAGCTTTCTTT.

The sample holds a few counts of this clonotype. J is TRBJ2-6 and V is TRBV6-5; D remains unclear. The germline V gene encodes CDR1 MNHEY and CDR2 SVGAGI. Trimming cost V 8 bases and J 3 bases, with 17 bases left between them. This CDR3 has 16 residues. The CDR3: CASGDIGIVGANVLTF. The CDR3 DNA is TGTGCCAGCGGTGACATAGGGATTGTTGGGGCCAACGTCCTGACTTTC.

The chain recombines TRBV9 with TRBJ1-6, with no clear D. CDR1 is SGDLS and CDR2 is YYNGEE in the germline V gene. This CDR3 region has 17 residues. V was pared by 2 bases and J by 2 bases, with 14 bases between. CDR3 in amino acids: CASSVGPENPYNSPLHF. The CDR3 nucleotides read TGTGCCAGCAGCGTCGGTCCGGAGAACCCCTATAATTCACCCCTCCACTTT.

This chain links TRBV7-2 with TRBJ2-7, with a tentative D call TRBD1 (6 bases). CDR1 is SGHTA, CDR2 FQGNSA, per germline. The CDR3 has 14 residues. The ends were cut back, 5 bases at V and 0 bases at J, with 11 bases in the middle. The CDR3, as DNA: TGTGCCAGCAGCATGGACAGCTACTCCTACGAGCAGTACTTC. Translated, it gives CASSMDSYSYEQYF.

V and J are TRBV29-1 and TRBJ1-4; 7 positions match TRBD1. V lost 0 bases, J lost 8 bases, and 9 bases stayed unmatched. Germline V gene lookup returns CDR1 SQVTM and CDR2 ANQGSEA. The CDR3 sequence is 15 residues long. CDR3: CSVEDPDRVEEKLFF. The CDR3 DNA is TGCAGCGTTGAAGATCCCGACAGGGTGGAGGAAAAACTGTTTTTT.

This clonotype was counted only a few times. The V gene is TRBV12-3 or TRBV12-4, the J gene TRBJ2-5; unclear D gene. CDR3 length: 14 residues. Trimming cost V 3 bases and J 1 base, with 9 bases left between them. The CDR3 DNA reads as TGTGCCAGCAGTTTCAGGTGGATCCAAGAGACCCAGTACTTC. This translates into CASSFRWIQETQYF.

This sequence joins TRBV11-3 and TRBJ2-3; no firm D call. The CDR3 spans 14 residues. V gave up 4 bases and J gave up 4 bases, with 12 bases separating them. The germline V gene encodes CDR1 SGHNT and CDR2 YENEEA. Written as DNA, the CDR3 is TGTGCCAGCAGCTCACCTAGTACAGCAGATACGCAGTATTTT. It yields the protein CASSSPSTADTQYF.

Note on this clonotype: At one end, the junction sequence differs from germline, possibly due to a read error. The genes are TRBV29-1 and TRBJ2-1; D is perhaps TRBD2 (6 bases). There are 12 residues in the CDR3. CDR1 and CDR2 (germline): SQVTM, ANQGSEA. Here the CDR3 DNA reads TGCAGCGCTGAAAGGGAGGCAAATGAGCAGTTCTTC. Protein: CSAEREANEQFF.

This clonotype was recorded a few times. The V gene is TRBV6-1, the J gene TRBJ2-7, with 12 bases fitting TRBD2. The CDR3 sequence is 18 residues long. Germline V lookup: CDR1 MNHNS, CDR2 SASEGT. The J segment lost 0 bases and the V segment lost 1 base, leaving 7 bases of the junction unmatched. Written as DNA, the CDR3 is TGTGCCAGCAGTGAAGAAGAACTAGCGGGAGGCTCCTCCTACGAGCAGTACTTC. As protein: CASSEEELAGGSSYEQYF.

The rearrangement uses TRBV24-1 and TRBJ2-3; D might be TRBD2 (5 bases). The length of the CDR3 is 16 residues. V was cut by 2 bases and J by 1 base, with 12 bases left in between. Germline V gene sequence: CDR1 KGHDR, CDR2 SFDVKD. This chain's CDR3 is CATSDWAKEGTDTQYF. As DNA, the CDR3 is TGTGCCACCAGTGATTGGGCAAAGGAGGGCACAGATACGCAGTATTTT.

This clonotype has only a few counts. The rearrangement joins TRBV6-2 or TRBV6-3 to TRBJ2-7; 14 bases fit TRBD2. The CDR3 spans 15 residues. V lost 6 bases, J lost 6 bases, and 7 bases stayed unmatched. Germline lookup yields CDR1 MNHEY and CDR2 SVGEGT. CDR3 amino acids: CASSPWGLAGAEQYF. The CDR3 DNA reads TGTGCCAGCAGCCCATGGGGACTAGCGGGGGCCGAGCAGTACTTC.

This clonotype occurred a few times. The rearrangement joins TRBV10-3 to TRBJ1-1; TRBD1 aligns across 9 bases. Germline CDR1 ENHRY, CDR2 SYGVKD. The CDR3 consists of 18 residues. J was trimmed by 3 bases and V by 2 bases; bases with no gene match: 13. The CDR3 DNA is TGTGCCATCAGTGAGACCCCGGGACAGGGTAAAGCGGACACTGAAGCTTTCTTT. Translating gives CAISETPGQGKADTEAFF.

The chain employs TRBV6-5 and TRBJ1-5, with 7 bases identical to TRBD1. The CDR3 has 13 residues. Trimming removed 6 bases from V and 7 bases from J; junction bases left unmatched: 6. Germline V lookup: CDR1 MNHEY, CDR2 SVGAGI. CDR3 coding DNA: TGTGCCAGCAGAGGGGGCGGGAGGCAGCCCCAGCATTTT. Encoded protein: CASRGGGRQPQHF.

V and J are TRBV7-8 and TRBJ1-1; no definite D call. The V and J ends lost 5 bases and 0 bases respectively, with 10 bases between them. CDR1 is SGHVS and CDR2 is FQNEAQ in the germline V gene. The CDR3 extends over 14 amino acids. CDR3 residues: CASSPGGMNTEAFF. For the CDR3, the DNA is TGTGCCAGCAGCCCCGGTGGGATGAACACTGAAGCTTTCTTT.

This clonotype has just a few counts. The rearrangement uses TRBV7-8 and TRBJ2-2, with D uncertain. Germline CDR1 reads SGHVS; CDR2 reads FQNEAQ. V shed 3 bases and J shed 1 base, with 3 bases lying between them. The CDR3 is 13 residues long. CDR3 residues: CASSFGNTGELFF. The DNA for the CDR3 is TGTGCCAGCAGCTTCGGGAACACCGGGGAGCTGTTTTTT.

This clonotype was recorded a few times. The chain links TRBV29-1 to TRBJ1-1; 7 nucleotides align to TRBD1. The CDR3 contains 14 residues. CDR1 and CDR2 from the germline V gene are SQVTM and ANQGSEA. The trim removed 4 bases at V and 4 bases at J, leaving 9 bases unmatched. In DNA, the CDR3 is TGCAGCGTTGTACCGACCAGGGGGATCACTGAAGCTTTCTTT. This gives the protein CSVVPTRGITEAFF.

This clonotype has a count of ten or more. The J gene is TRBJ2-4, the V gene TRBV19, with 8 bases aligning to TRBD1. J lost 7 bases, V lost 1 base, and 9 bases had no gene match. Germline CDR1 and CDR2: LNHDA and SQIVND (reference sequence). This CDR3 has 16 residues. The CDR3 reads CASSIGAGGSANIQYF. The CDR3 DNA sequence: TGTGCCAGTAGTATAGGAGCAGGGGGCTCTGCCAACATTCAGTACTTC.

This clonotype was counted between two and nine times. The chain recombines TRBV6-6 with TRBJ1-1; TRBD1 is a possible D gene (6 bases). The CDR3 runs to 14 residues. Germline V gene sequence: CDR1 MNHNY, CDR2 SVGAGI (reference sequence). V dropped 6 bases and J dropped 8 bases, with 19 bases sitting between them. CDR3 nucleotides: TGTGCCAGCAGCAGGGGTACAGGGTTCCGGGAAGCTTTCTTT. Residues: CASSRGTGFREAFF.

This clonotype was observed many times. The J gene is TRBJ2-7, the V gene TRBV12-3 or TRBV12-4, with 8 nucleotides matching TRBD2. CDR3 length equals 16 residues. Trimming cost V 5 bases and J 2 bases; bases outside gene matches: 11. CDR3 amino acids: CASSLQLAGSPYEQYF. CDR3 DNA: TGTGCCAGCAGTCTCCAGTTAGCGGGGAGCCCCTACGAGCAGTACTTC.

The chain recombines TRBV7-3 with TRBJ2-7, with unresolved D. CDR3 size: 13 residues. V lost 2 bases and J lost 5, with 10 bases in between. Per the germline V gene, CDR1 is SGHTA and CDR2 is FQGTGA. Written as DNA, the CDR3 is TGTGCCAGCAGCTTAGGTCCAGTCGACGAGCAGTACTTC. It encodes CASSLGPVDEQYF.

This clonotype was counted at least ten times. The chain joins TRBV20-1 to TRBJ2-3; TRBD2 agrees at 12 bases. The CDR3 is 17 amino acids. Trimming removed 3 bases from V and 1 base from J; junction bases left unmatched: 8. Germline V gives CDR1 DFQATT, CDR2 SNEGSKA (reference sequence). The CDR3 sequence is CSARASGRARGTDTQYF. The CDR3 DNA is TGCAGTGCTAGGGCTAGCGGGAGGGCAAGAGGCACAGATACGCAGTATTTT.

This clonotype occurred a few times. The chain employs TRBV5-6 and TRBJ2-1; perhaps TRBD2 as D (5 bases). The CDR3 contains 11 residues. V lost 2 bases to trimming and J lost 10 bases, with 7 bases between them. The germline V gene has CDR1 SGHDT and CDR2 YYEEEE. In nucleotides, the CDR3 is TGTGCCAGCAGCTTCCCGGGAGAGCAGTTCTTC. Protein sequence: CASSFPGEQFF. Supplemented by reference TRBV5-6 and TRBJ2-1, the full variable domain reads DAGVTQSPTHLIKTRGQQVTLRCSPKSGHDTVSWYQQALGQGPQFIFQYYEEEERQRGNFPDRFSGHQFPNYSSELNVNALLLGDSALYLCASSFPGEQFFGPGTRLTVL.

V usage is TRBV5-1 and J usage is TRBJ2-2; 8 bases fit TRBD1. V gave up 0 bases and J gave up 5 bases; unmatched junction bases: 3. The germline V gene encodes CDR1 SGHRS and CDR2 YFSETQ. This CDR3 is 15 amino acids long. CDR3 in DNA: TGCGCCAGCAGCTTGGGGACAGGGAGTACCGGGGAGCTGTTTTTT. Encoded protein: CASSLGTGSTGELFF.

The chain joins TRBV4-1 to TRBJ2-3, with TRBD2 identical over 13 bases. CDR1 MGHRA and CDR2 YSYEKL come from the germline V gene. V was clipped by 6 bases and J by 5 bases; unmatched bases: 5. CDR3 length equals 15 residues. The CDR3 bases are TGCGCCAGCAGTCGCGGGACTAGCGGGGAAGATACGCAGTATTTT. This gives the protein CASSRGTSGEDTQYF.